Listed here are 10 T cell receptor beta chains from one sample, sequenced in a study of T cell repertoires in cytomegalovirus infection. TCRdb redid the calling of the reads with MiXCR, one entry per CDR3 protein. The sample includes roughly 630,000 distinct CDR3 sequences, 20% to 30% of them seen just once. The sequenced sample was CD8+ T cells from PBMCs. These receptors originate from a human donor in good health (CMV status not recorded). Some clones in this sample may be carry-over from other donors' samples.

As concerns this clonotype: The germline gene is not matched at one end of the junction; a read error may be the cause. The genes are TRBV7-3 and TRBJ1-1; 8 nucleotides agree with TRBD1. CDR1 and CDR2 from the germline V gene are SGHTA and FQGTGA. The length of the CDR3 is 13 residues. The DNA for the CDR3 is TGTACCAGCAGCTTAGGACAGGGAGATGAAGCTTTCTTT. Translating it yields CTSSLGQGDEAFF.

This clonotype was found many times. The V gene is TRBV7-9, the J gene TRBJ1-1; 9 bases are shared with TRBD1. The CDR3 has 15 residues. Trimming removed 6 bases from V and 0 bases from J; junction bases left unmatched: 5. Per germline, CDR1 SEHNR and CDR2 FQNEAQ (reference sequence). The CDR3 DNA follows: TGTGCCAGCAGGGATTGGACAGGGGTGAACACTGAAGCTTTCTTT. It is translated as CASRDWTGVNTEAFF.

This rearrangement joins TRBV2 to TRBJ2-3, with TRBD2 as a possible D gene (8 bases). The length of the CDR3 is 23 residues. CDR1 is SNHLY and CDR2 is FYNNEI in the germline V gene. Trimming shortened V by 4 bases and J by 0 bases, and 35 bases separated the two germline ends. CDR3 loop: CASSAGTVQSLSGGPTSTDTQYF. The CDR3 DNA follows: TGTGCCAGCAGTGCTGGGACAGTCCAATCGTTGAGCGGGGGCCCTACTAGCACAGATACGCAGTATTTT.

V gene TRBV27 combines with J gene TRBJ1-4; no reliable D call. Trimming stripped 1 base from V and 1 base from J, with 7 bases between. The germline V gene encodes CDR1 MNHEY and CDR2 SMNVEV (reference sequence). This CDR3 is built from 15 residues. The CDR3 coding sequence is TGTGCCAGCAGTTTATATGGGCTAACTAATGAAAAACTGTTTTTT. Its protein is CASSLYGLTNEKLFF.

This clonotype appeared a few times. J is TRBJ2-1 and V is TRBV20-1, with 7 bases lining up with TRBD2. V was pared by 0 bases and J by 4 bases, with 9 bases of the junction left unmatched. There are 16 residues in the CDR3. CDR1 and CDR2 (germline): DFQATT, SNEGSKA (reference sequence). In DNA, the CDR3 is TGCAGTGCTAGAGATATTCGCGGGGGAAAATACAATGAGCAGTTCTTC. It specifies CSARDIRGGKYNEQFF.

The chain recombines TRBV6-5 with TRBJ1-1, with D tentatively TRBD1 (5 bases). Germline V gene sequence: CDR1 MNHEY, CDR2 SVGAGI. This CDR3 is 17 amino acids long. The ends were cut back, 6 bases at V and 1 base at J, with 21 bases in the middle. CDR3 loop: CASRMTVPVIPNTEAFF. As DNA, the CDR3 is TGTGCCAGCAGGATGACAGTTCCAGTGATTCCGAACACTGAAGCTTTCTTT.

This chain connects TRBV3-1 to TRBJ2-6; 7 nucleotides agree with TRBD1. V trimming: 4 bases; J trimming: 4 bases; junction bases outside the gene matches: 22. Germline CDR1 and CDR2: LGHDT and YNNKEL (reference sequence). The CDR3 runs to 21 residues. CDR3 DNA: TGTGCCAGCAGCCGGTGGAGGCCGGGACAGATCCATTCAACGGGGGCCAACGTCCTGACTTTC. This codes for CASSRWRPGQIHSTGANVLTF.

Worth noting for this clonotype: A much larger clone sits a single nucleotide away, making a read error possible. The chain carries TRBV28 and TRBJ2-2; 12 nucleotides line up with TRBD2. This CDR3 region has 19 residues. V was pared by 2 bases and J by 2 bases, with 9 bases of the junction left unmatched. The germline CDR1 and CDR2 sequences are MDHEN and SYDVKM. CDR3 sequence reads: CASSLRRLAGDQNTGELFF. CDR3 nucleotides: TGTGCCAGCAGTTTAAGGCGACTAGCGGGGGACCAAAACACCGGGGAGCTGTTTTTT. The entire variable domain, with the rest obtained from reference TRBV28 and TRBJ2-2, is as follows: DVKVTQSSRYLVKRTGEKVFLECVQDMDHENMFWYRQDPGLGLRLIYFSYDVKMKEKGDIPEGYSVSREKKERFSLILESASTNQTSMYLCASSLRRLAGDQNTGELFFGEGSRLTVL.

This clonotype has a count of ten or more. The chain uses TRBV7-6 and TRBJ1-6; tentative D call: TRBD1 (6 bases). Trimming took off 8 bases at V and 8 bases at J, with 13 bases between the two ends. CDR3 length: 13 amino acids. Germline-derived CDR1 and CDR2 are SGHVS and FNYEAQ. The DNA for the CDR3 is TGTGCCAGCGCGGGACAAGGGGATTCACCCCTCCACTTT. As protein: CASAGQGDSPLHF. The full variable domain, rest sourced from reference TRBV7-6 and TRBJ1-6, is GAGVSQSPRYKVTKRGQDVALRCDPISGHVSLYWYRQALGQGPEFLTYFNYEAQQDKSGLPNDRFSAERPEGSISTLTIQRTEQRDSAMYRCASAGQGDSPLHFGNGTRLTVT.

This clonotype was counted a few times. CDR3 amino acids: CASSYEQDETQYF. CDR3 sequence (DNA): TGTGCCAGCAGTTACGAACAGGATGAGACCCAGTACTTC. This chain joins TRBV6-2 or TRBV6-3 and TRBJ2-5, with a weak D call TRBD1 (5 bases). Trimming took 2 bases from V and 5 from J, leaving 9 bases between them. Germline CDR1 reads MNHEY; CDR2 reads SVGEGT. This CDR3 is built from 13 residues.